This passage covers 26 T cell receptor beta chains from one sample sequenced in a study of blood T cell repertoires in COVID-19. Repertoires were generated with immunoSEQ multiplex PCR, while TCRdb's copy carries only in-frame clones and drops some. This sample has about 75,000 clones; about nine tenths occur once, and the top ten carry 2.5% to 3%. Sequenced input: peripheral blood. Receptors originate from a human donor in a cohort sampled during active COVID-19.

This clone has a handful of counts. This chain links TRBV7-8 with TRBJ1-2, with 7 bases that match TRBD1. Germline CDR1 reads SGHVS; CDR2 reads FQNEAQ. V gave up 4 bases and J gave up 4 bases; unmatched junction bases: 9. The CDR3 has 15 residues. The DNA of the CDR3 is TGTGCCAGCAGCTCCCGACAGGGACCTATCTATGGCTACACCTTC. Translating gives CASSSRQGPIYGYTF. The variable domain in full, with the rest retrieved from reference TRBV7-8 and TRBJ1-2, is GAGVSQSPRYKVAKRGQDVALRCDPISGHVSLFWYQQALGQGPEFLTYFQNEAQLDKSGLPSDRFFAERPEGSVSTLKIQRTQQEDSAVYLCASSSRQGPIYGYTFGSGTRLTVV.

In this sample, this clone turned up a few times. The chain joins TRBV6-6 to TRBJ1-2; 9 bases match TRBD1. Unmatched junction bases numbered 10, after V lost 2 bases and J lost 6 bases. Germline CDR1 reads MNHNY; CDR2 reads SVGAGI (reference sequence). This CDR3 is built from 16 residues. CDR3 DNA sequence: TGTGCCAGCAGTTACCTTAACCCCGGGACAGGGCATGGCTACACCTTC. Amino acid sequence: CASSYLNPGTGHGYTF.

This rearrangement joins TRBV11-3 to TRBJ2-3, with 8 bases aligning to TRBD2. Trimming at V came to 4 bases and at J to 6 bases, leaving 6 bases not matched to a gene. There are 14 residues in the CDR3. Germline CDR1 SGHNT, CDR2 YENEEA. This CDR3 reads CASSSRRGADTQYF. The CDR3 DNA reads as TGTGCCAGCAGCTCGCGGCGGGGGGCTGATACGCAGTATTTT.

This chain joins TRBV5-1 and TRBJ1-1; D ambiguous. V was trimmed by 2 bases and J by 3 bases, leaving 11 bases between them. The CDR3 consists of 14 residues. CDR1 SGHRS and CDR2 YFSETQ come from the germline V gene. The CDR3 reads CASSFQAADTEAFF. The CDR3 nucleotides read TGCGCCAGCAGCTTTCAGGCTGCTGACACTGAAGCTTTCTTT.

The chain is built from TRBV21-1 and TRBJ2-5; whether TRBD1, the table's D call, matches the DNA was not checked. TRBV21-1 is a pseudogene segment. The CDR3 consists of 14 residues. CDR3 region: CATYPGQRGETQYF. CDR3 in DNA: TGTGCCACTTATCCGGGACAGAGGGGAGAGACCCAGTACTTC.

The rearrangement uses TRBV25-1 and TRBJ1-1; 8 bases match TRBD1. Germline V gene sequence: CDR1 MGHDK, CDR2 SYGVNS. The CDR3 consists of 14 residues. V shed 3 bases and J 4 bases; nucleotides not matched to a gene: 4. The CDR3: CASSEGQAATEAFF. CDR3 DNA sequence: TGTGCCAGCAGTGAGGGACAGGCGGCCACTGAAGCTTTCTTT.

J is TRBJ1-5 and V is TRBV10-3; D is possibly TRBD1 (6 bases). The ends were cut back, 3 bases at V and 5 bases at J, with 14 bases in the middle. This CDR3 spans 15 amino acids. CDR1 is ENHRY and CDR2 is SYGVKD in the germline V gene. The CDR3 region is CAISENTGQDQPQHF. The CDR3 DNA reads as TGTGCCATCAGTGAAAACACAGGGCAGGATCAGCCCCAGCATTTT.

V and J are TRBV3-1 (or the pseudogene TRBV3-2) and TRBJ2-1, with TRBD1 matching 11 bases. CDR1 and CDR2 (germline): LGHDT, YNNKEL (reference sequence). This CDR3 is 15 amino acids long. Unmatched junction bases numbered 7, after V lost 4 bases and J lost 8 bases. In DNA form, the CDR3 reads TGTGCCAGCAGCCCCTGGGACAGGGGGAAGGATGAGCAGTTCTTC. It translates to CASSPWDRGKDEQFF.

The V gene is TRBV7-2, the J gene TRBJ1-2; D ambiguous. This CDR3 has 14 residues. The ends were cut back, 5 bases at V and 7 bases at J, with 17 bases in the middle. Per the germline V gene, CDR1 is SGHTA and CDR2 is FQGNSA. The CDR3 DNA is TGTGCCAGCAGCCCACCATCGGGAGGCTTTGGCTACACCTTC. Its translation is CASSPPSGGFGYTF.

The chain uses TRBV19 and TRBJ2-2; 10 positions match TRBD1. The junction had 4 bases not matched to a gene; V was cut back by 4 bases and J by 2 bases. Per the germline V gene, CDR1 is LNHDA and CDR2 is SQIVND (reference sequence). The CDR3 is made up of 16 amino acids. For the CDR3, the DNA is TGTGCCAGTAGTACAGGGACAGGGGTCAACACCGGGGAGCTGTTTTTT. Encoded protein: CASSTGTGVNTGELFF.

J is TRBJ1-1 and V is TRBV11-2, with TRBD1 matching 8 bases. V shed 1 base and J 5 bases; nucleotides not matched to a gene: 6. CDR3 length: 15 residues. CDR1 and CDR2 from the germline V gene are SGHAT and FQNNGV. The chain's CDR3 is CASSLGRGQGTEAFF. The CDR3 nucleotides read TGTGCCAGCAGCTTAGGCAGGGGGCAAGGAACTGAAGCTTTCTTT.

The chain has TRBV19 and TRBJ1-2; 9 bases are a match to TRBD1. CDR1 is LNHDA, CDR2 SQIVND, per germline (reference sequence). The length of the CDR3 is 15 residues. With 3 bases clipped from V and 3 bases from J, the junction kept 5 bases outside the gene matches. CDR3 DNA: TGTGCCAGTAGTATTCCGGGACAGGGTTACTATGGCTACACCTTC. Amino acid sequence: CASSIPGQGYYGYTF.

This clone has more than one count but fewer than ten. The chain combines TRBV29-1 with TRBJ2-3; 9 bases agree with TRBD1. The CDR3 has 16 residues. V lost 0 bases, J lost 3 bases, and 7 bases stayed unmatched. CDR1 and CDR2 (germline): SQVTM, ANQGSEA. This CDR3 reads CSVEDVRGQGTDTQYF. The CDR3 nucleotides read TGCAGCGTTGAAGACGTAAGGGGACAGGGAACAGATACGCAGTATTTT.

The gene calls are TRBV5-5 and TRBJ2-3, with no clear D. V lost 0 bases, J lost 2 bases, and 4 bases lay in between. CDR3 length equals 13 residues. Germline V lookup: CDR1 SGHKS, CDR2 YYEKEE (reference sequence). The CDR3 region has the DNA TGTGCCAGCAGCTTGGACTTCACAGATACGCAGTATTTT. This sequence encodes CASSLDFTDTQYF.

CDR3 in DNA: TGCGCCAGCAGCCAAGCCCTGACACTAGTTGGCACAGATACGCAGTATTTT. As protein: CASSQALTLVGTDTQYF. This sequence joins TRBV4-3 and TRBJ2-3; perhaps TRBD2 as D (5 bases). This CDR3 is built from 17 residues. Trimming cost V 1 base and J 1 base, with 15 bases left between them. Germline loops: CDR1 LGHNA, CDR2 YSLEER.

CDR3: CASGSARGYGDGYTF. DNA of the CDR3: TGTGCTAGTGGTTCGGCAAGGGGGTACGGAGATGGCTACACCTTC. This sequence joins TRBV12-5 and TRBJ1-2; D is possibly TRBD1 (6 bases). The V end was cut by 4 bases, the J end by 6 bases, with 18 bases between. This CDR3 is 15 amino acids long. Germline CDR1 is LGHNT and CDR2 is FRNRAP.

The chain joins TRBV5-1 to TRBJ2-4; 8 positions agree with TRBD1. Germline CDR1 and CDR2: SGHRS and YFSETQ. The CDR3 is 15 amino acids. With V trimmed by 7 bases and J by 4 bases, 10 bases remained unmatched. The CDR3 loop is CASGNDRGPKNIQYF. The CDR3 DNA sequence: TGCGCCAGCGGGAATGACAGGGGCCCTAAAAACATTCAGTACTTC.

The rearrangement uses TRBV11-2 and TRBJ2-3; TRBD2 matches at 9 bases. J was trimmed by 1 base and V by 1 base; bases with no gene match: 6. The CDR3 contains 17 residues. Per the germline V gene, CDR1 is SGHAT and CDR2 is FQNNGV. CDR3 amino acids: CASSLAAGLAGTDTQYF. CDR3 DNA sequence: TGTGCCAGCAGCTTAGCCGCGGGACTAGCAGGCACAGATACGCAGTATTTT.

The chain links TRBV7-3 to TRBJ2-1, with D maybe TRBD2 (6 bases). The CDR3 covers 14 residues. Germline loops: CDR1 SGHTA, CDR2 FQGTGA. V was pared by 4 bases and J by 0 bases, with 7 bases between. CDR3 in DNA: TGTGCCAGCAGCTCCGGGAGCTCCTACAATGAGCAGTTCTTC. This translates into CASSSGSSYNEQFF.

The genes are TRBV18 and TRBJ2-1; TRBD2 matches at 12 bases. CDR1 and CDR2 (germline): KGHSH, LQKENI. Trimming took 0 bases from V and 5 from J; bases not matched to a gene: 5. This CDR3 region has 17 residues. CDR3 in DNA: TGTGCCAGCTCACCACCCGGGGGACTAGCGGGCGACAATGAGCAGTTCTTC. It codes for CASSPPGGLAGDNEQFF.

For the CDR3, the DNA is TGTGCCAGCAGCTTAACTCCCGACTCCTACGAGCAGTACTTC. Translation: CASSLTPDSYEQYF. V and J are TRBV5-8 and TRBJ2-7, with no clear D. Germline V gives CDR1 SGHTS, CDR2 YDEGEE. This CDR3 contains 14 residues. Trimming pared 2 bases from V and 0 bases from J, leaving 9 bases between.

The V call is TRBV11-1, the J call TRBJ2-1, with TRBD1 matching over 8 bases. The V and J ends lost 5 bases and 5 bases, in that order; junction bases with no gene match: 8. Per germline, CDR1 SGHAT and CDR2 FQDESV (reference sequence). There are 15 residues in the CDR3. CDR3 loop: CASSLPRTGNNEQFF. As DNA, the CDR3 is TGTGCCAGCAGCCTACCGCGGACAGGGAACAATGAGCAGTTCTTC. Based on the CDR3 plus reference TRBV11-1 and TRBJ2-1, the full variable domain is EAEVAQSPRYKITEKSQAVAFWCDPISGHATLYWYRQILGQGPELLVQFQDESVVDDSQLPKDRFSAERLKGVDSTLKIQPAELGDSAMYLCASSLPRTGNNEQFFGPGTRLTVL.

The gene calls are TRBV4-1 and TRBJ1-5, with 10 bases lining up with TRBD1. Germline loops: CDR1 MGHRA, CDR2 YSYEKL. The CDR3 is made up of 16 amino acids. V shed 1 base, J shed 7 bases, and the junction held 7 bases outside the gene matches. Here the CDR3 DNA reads TGCGCCAGCAGCCAAGCCGGACAGGGGGGAGGGCAGCCCCAGCATTTT. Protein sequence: CASSQAGQGGGQPQHF.

This chain's CDR3 is CASTARGLAEAFF. Here the CDR3 DNA reads TGCGCCAGCACGGCCAGGGGGCTTGCTGAAGCTTTCTTT. The chain has TRBV10-2 and TRBJ1-1; 8 bases agree with TRBD1. The CDR3 spans 13 residues. J gave up 6 bases and V 7 bases, and 7 bases lay outside the gene matches. Germline-derived CDR1 and CDR2 are WSHSY and SAAADI.

This CDR3 is CSGRRDSGRGEQYF. The CDR3 DNA is TGCAGCGGGCGACGTGATAGCGGGAGGGGTGAGCAGTACTTC. The chain uses TRBV29-1 and TRBJ2-7; 11 nucleotides match TRBD2. The germline V gene encodes CDR1 SQVTM and CDR2 ANQGSEA. The ends lost 7 bases at V and 7 bases at J; junction bases unmatched: 12. This CDR3 contains 14 residues.

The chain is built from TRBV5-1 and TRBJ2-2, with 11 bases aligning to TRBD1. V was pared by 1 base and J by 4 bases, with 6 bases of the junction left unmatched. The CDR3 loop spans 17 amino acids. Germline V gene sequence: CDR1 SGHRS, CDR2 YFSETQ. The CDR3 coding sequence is TGCGCCAGCAGCTTGCTCGGGACAGGGGGTCGCACCGGGGAGCTGTTTTTT. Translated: CASSLLGTGGRTGELFF.